This paragraph covers one T cell receptor (beta chain) sequence. Its specificity is unknown. Profiled with immunoSEQ multiplex PCR; TCRdb holds only in-frame clones, not every one. In the table there are roughly 330,000 clones, roughly 87% of which are singletons. This specimen comes from a study of cytomegalovirus exposure and HLA in healthy donors. Study observations and caveats: Reportedly, cytomegalovirus status was diagnosed with high sensitivity and specificity. The investigators catalogued 164 TCR beta chains as cytomegalovirus-associated. The authors confirmed in vitro that a few CMV-associated chains were specific for CMV antigens.

The CDR3 is made up of 17 amino acids. The V and J ends lost 1 base and 2 bases respectively, with 15 bases between them. The germline V gene has CDR1 LGHNA and CDR2 YNFKEQ. Sequenced material: PBMCs. This chain links TRBV4-2 with TRBJ1-5; D is uncertain. This TCR was sampled from a woman aged 25 to 39 in good health and CMV-seropositive. As DNA, the CDR3 is TGTGCCAGCAGCCAAGGGGCGTGGGATAGGGGCAATCAGCCCCAGCATTTT. This gives the protein CASSQGAWDRGNQPQHF.